This is a list of T cell receptor beta chains from one sample in a study of control samples from healthy donors and cancer patients. Assay used: immunoSEQ multiplex PCR; TCRdb lists only in-frame clones, some missing. The repertoire holds roughly 6,000 clones, with roughly 81% as singletons. Sequencing input: formalin-fixed, paraffin-embedded tissue. These receptors all stem from a female donor with lung cancer. Both conserved end residues are part of each CDR3. A D gene is named only where the DNA matches it firmly. Expanded clones get a size class; other rows say once, few or many, or leave the size out.

j_call v_call clone_size d_call cdr3_aa cdr3_nt
TRBJ1-4 TRBV19 - - CASSVLTGWGEKLFF TGTGCCAGTAGTGTGTTGACAGGATGGGGTGAAAAACTGTTTTTT
TRBJ1-5 TRBV28 - - CASSLGSQPQHF TGTGCCAGCAGCCTCGGGAGTCAGCCCCAGCATTTT
TRBJ2-2 TRBV4-3 - - CASSLTGNTGELFF TGCGCCAGCAGCCTCACAGGGAACACCGGGGAGCTGTTTTTT
TRBJ2-1 TRBV2 - TRBD2 CASSELAGTYNEQFF TGTGCCAGCAGTGAACTAGCGGGAACATACAATGAGCAGTTCTTC
TRBJ2-7 TRBV11-3 - - CASSPLSGNNEQYF TGTGCCAGCAGCCCCCTTTCCGGGAACAACGAGCAGTACTTC
TRBJ2-2 TRBV9 once TRBD2 CASSAKTSSLTGELFF TGTGCCAGCAGCGCCAAGACTAGCTCTCTCACCGGGGAGCTGTTTTTT
TRBJ2-5 TRBV7-2 - - CASSSPVGETQYF TGTGCCAGCAGCTCTCCGGTAGGAGAGACCCAGTACTTC
TRBJ1-2 TRBV7-8 few - CASSSDLYGYTF TGTGCCAGCAGCTCCGATCTTTATGGCTACACCTTC
TRBJ2-7 TRBV27 - TRBD2 CASRGLAGVHEQYF TGTGCCAGCAGAGGATTAGCGGGAGTTCACGAGCAGTACTTC
TRBJ1-2 TRBV5-4 - - CASSLEAGPYGYTF TGTGCCAGCAGCTTGGAGGCAGGACCCTATGGCTACACCTTC
TRBJ2-5 TRBV10-2 - - CASSERARETQYF TGCGCCAGCAGTGAAAGGGCGCGAGAGACCCAGTACTTC
TRBJ2-7 TRBV7-6 - TRBD1 CASSLGSDRGYHEQYF TGTGCCAGCAGCTTGGGCTCAGACAGGGGGTACCACGAGCAGTACTTC
TRBJ2-2 TRBV7-8 - TRBD2 CASSSGTSGRGTGELFF TGTGCCAGCAGCTCGGGGACTAGCGGGAGAGGCACCGGGGAGCTGTTTTTT
TRBJ1-3 TRBV5-1 - - CASSPGSGNTIYF TGCGCCAGCAGCCCGGGTTCTGGAAACACCATATATTTT
TRBJ1-5 TRBV25-1 once - CASSEFVEGQPQHF TGTGCCAGCAGTGAATTCGTGGAAGGTCAGCCCCAGCATTTT
TRBJ2-2 TRBV4-2 - - CASSIKRAGELFF TGTGCCAGCAGCATTAAACGCGCCGGGGAGCTGTTTTTT
TRBJ1-1 TRBV28 - - CASSWGAWAAEAFF TGTGCCAGCAGTTGGGGAGCATGGGCGGCTGAAGCTTTCTTT
TRBJ1-1 TRBV11-3 - - CASSPGLQNTEAFF TGTGCCAGCAGCCCGGGACTGCAGAACACTGAAGCTTTCTTT
TRBJ2-1 TRBV12-3/TRBV12-4 - - CASSSTPHEQFF TGTGCCAGCAGCTCGACTCCCCATGAGCAGTTCTTC
TRBJ2-5 TRBV19 once TRBD2 CASRSSGTQETQYF TGTGCCAGTAGGAGTAGCGGGACCCAAGAGACCCAGTACTTC
TRBJ2-3 TRBV29-1 - - CSAPEGTGQGDTQYF TGCAGCGCGCCCGAGGGGACTGGGCAAGGGGATACGCAGTATTTT
TRBJ2-2 TRBV5-6 - TRBD1 CASSIRDRFTGELFF TGTGCCAGCAGCATCAGGGACAGGTTCACCGGGGAGCTGTTTTTT
TRBJ2-3 TRBV7-6 once TRBD2 CASSPGTSGPGVTDTQYF TGTGCCAGCAGCCCAGGGACTAGCGGGCCAGGGGTGACAGATACGCAGTATTTT
TRBJ2-2 TRBV28 - TRBD2 CASRTSGEGGELFF TGTGCCAGTCGGACTAGCGGGGAAGGCGGGGAGCTGTTTTTT
TRBJ2-1 TRBV7-9 - - CASSPTGTPYNEQFF TGTGCCAGCAGCCCCACCGGGACACCGTACAATGAGCAGTTCTTC
TRBJ1-1 TRBV12-3/TRBV12-4 - - CASSSRGKTEAFF TGTGCCAGCAGTTCACGGGGAAAAACTGAAGCTTTCTTT
TRBJ2-3 TRBV28 - - CASGTDTQYF TGTGCCAGCGGTACAGATACGCAGTATTTT
TRBJ2-7 TRBV7-2 - TRBD2 CASSSRTSGGRGEQYF TGTGCCAGCAGCTCCCGGACTAGCGGAGGTAGGGGCGAGCAGTACTTC
TRBJ1-1 TRBV10-1 - - CASSDRENTEAFF TGCGCCAGCAGTGATCGGGAAAACACTGAAGCTTTCTTT
TRBJ2-2 TRBV5-1 once TRBD2 CASSLNLAGGTNTGELFF TGCGCCAGCAGCTTGAACCTAGCGGGAGGGACGAACACCGGGGAGCTGTTTTTT
TRBJ2-3 TRBV5-6 few TRBD2 CASSKLASSTDTQYF TGTGCCAGCAGCAAACTAGCGTCTAGCACAGATACGCAGTATTTT
TRBJ1-4 TRBV30 once - CAWRQYPGVEKLFF TGTGCCTGGAGACAATACCCAGGGGTTGAAAAACTGTTTTTT
TRBJ2-7 TRBV28 - - CASSSIQGGHEQYF TGTGCCAGCAGTTCTATTCAGGGCGGCCACGAGCAGTACTTC
TRBJ1-1 TRBV7-9 - - CASSLTDQNTEAFF TGTGCCAGCAGCTTAACTGATCAGAACACTGAAGCTTTCTTT
TRBJ2-1 TRBV10-1 - TRBD2 CASSDPSGRAYNEQFF TGCGCCAGCAGTGACCCTAGCGGGAGGGCCTACAATGAGCAGTTCTTC
TRBJ2-1 TRBV2 once TRBD2 CASGGTSVYNEQFF TGTGCCAGCGGGGGGACTAGCGTGTACAATGAGCAGTTCTTC
TRBJ1-6 TRBV7-9 - - CASSSISSGNSPLHF TGTGCCAGCAGCTCCATAAGCTCGGGGAATTCACCCCTCCACTTT
TRBJ1-4 TRBV6-5 - - CASSLGGVGEKLFF TGTGCCAGCAGCTTGGGAGGGGTAGGAGAAAAACTGTTTTTT
TRBJ2-7 TRBV5-1 - - CASSLPQGRQPTLTSYEQYF TGCGCCAGCAGCTTGCCCCAGGGGAGACAGCCGACCTTGACCTCCTACGAGCAGTACTTC
TRBJ2-7 TRBV5-6 - TRBD1 CASSSGQEELYEQYF TGTGCCAGCAGCTCCGGACAGGAAGAGTTGTACGAGCAGTACTTC
TRBJ2-5 TRBV5-1 - TRBD1 CASSSRQGAETQYF TGCGCCAGCAGCTCACGACAGGGTGCGGAGACCCAGTACTTC
TRBJ1-5 TRBV6-5 once TRBD1 CASRLRDRGGQPQHF TGTGCCAGCAGACTCCGGGACAGGGGCGGTCAGCCCCAGCATTTT
TRBJ2-1 TRBV7-9 - - CASSLAEGGAMRQFF TGTGCCAGCAGCTTAGCAGAAGGAGGGGCGATGAGGCAGTTCTTC
TRBJ2-2 TRBV19 - - CASRAARDLTGELFF TGTGCCAGTAGAGCAGCCAGGGACCTCACCGGGGAGCTGTTTTTT
TRBJ2-5 TRBV3-1/TRBV3-2 few - CASSQVDGETQYF TGTGCCAGCAGCCAAGTGGACGGGGAGACCCAGTACTTC
TRBJ1-2 TRBV7-9 few - CASSRGEREGYTF TGTGCCAGCAGCCGGGGAGAAAGAGAGGGCTACACCTTC
TRBJ2-5 TRBV7-9 - - CASSLAGPETQYF TGTGCCAGCAGCTTAGCGGGCCCAGAGACCCAGTACTTC